These T cell receptor beta chains were read from a single sample in a study of technical replicates of blood from several donors. Assay: immunoSEQ multiplex PCR; the TCRdb copy retains only in-frame clones and omits some. Of 40,000 to 55,000 clones listed, approximately 94% are singletons. Sequenced: T cells isolated from PBMCs. The receptors come from a human donor in good health. Both conserved end residues are part of each CDR3. A D gene is named only where the DNA matches it firmly.

>TRBD1|TRBJ1-2|16|TRBV30
CAWSDPTREGGHGYTF
>-|TRBJ1-2|15|TRBV4-1
CASSHNRVSDYGYTF
>-|TRBJ2-3|14|TRBV6-5
CASSYSEATDTQYF
>-|TRBJ1-5|15|TRBV6-5
CASRSQGYSNQPQHF
>-|TRBJ1-3|15|TRBV4-1
CASSQTPSSGNTIYF
>TRBD1|TRBJ1-5|14|TRBV5-6
CASSLGTGKQPQHF
>-|TRBJ1-2|13|TRBV27
CASSLTANYGYTF
>TRBD1|TRBJ2-7|15|TRBV7-8
CASSPQGTASYEQYF
>TRBD1|TRBJ1-2|13|TRBV29-1
CSARTGGAFGYTF
>-|TRBJ2-2|16|TRBV5-6
CASSSLLEGNTGELFF
>-|TRBJ1-1|14|TRBV5-6
CASSLAWQRSEAFF